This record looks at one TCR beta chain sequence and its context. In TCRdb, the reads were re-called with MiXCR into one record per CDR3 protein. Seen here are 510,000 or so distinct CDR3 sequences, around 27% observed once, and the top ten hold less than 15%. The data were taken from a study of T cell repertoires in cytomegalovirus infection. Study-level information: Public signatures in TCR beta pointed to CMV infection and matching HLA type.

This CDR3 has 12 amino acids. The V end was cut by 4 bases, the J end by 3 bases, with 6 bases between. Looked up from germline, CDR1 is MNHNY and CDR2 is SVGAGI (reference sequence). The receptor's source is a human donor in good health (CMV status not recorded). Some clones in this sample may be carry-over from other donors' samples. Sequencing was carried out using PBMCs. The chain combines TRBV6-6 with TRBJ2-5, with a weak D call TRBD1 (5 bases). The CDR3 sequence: CASSSTEETQYF. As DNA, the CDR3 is TGTGCCAGCAGTTCGACAGAAGAGACCCAGTACTTC.